One T cell receptor beta chain is described in this entry. Sequenced by immunoSEQ multiplex PCR; TCRdb stores in-frame clones only, minus some. The table has approximately 460,000 clones, about 88% seen once; the top ten hold approximately 0.9%. The data stem from a study of blood T cell repertoires in COVID-19. Study as a whole: Samples came from the United States, Italy and Spain, spanning acute and convalescent COVID-19.

The sample comprised peripheral blood. The TCR was taken from a man between 18 and 35 years old with COVID-19, enrolled during active disease.

The CDR3 coding sequence is TGTGCCAGCCGCGGTCCCACGGATACGCAGTATTTT. Translation gives CASRGPTDTQYF. The chain combines TRBV6-5 with TRBJ2-3; the D is unclear. The CDR3 contains 12 residues. Trimming shortened V by 8 bases and J by 6 bases, and 12 bases separated the two germline ends. Germline assignment: CDR1 MNHEY and CDR2 SVGAGI.